Below, one T cell receptor beta chain is given with its context. Antigen specificity is unknown. The PCR employed 60 Vbeta primers together with 13 Jbeta primers. Assay: immunoSEQ multiplex PCR; the TCRdb copy retains only in-frame clones and omits some. The data contain roughly 100,000 clones, roughly 80% of them singletons. The sample originates from a study of cytomegalovirus exposure and HLA in healthy donors. Whole-study findings and limits: A missense DCLRE1C variant was associated with V- and J-gene trimming of TCR beta chains in a later analysis, and an independent cohort replicated the association.

Germline V CDR1 and CDR2: MNHEY, SMNVEV (reference sequence). This CDR3 region has 15 residues. Sequencing used PBMCs. This chain links TRBV27 with TRBJ2-5, with a weak D call TRBD1 (5 bases). TRBJ2-7 matches the DNA end more closely, so the J call is doubtful. The receptor was derived from a female donor in good health and CMV-seronegative. CDR3 DNA sequence: TGTGCCAGCAGTTTAGGCAGGGTAGGCCCCTACGAGCAGTACTTC. Amino acid sequence: CASSLGRVGPYEQYF.